The subject of this entry is one TCR beta chain. As yet, its antigen is unknown. The sample belongs to a study of OX40 agonist ivuxolimab in advanced cancers. For the study at large: It was permissible to have had prior anti-PD-1, anti-PD-L1 or anti-CTLA-4 therapy, and more than 30% had some. Study-level points and caveats: Expanded clones were, on average, more numerous among CD8+ T cells than CD4+.

Looked up from germline, CDR1 is MNHEY and CDR2 is SMNVEV (reference sequence). CDR3 length equals 13 residues. The trim removed 5 bases at V and 7 bases at J, leaving 4 bases unmatched. Measured with immunoSEQ multiplex PCR; TCRdb has only the in-frame clones, and not every one. The data hold more than 65,000 clones, with approximately 87% observed a single time. Patients were ineligible given autoimmune disease history or systemic immunosuppression. This rearrangement joins TRBV27 to TRBJ1-5, with 8 bases matching TRBD1. The source is an adult with an advanced solid tumor such as melanoma, head and neck, liver or kidney cancer. Here the sequenced sample was CD4+ or CD8+ T cells sorted from blood, taken in a trial of the OX40 agonist ivuxolimab. The chain's CDR3 is CASSRQGWQPQHF. DNA for the CDR3: TGTGCCAGCAGTCGACAGGGGTGGCAGCCCCAGCATTTT.